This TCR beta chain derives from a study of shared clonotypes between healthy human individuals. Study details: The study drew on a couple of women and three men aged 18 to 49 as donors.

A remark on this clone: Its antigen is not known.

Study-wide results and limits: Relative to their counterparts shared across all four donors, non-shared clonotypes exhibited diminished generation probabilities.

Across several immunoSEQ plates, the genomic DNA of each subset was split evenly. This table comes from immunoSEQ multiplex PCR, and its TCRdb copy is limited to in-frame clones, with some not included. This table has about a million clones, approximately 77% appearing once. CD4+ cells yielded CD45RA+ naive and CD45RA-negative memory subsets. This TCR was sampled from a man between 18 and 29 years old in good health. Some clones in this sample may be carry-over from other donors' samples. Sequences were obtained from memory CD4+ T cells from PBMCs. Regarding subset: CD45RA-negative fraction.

The CDR3 sequence is CASSQMSGGLGYF. In DNA form, the CDR3 reads TGTGCCAGCAGCCAAATGTCCGGGGGGCTGGGTTACTTC. The chain joins TRBV14 to TRBJ2-7; D might be TRBD2 (7 bases). Germline-derived CDR1 and CDR2 are SGHDN and FVKESK. The CDR3 extends over 13 amino acids. Deletions cut 2 bases from V and 13 bases from J, with 18 bases between. The full variable domain, with the rest looked up from reference TRBV14 and TRBJ2-7, is EAGVTQFPSHSVIEKGQTVTLRCDPISGHDNLYWYRRVMGKEIKFLLHFVKESKQDESGMPNNRFLAERTGGTYSTLKVQPAELEDSGVYFCASSQMSGGLGYFGPGTRLTVT.